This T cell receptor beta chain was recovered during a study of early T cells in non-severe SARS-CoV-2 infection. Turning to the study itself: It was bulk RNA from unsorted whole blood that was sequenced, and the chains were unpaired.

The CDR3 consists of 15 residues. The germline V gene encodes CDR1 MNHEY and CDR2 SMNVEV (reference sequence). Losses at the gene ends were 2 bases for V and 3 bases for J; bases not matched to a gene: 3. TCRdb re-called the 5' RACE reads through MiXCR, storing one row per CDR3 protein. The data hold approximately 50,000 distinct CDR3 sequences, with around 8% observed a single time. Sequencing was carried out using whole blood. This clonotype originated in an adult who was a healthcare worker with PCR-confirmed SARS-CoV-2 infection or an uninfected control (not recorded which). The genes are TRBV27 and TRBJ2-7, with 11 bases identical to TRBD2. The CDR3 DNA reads TGTGCCAGCAGTTTAGGGACTAGCGGAAGCTACGAGCAGTACTTC. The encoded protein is CASSLGTSGSYEQYF.